Presented here are 10 T cell receptor beta chains from one specimen sequenced in a study of regulatory T cells in long-lasting Graves disease. Libraries of TCR beta came from iRepertoire HTBI primers plus Arm-PCR of CDR3 regions. TCRdb processed the multiplex PCR reads anew with MiXCR; each CDR3 protein has one entry. The data hold 500,000 to 700,000 distinct CDR3 sequences, with 25% to 35% observed a single time. The time point is: persistent/refractory GD, antithyroid drugs over 5 years with positive TRAb. There was RNA extracted from PBMCs, and the TCR library was made from it. Sequencing was performed on peripheral blood mononuclear cells (PBMCs), taken when the disease was refractory, from a patient treated with antithyroid drugs. Receptor source: a female donor with Graves disease.

This clonotype was detected a few times. This chain uses TRBV27 with TRBJ2-5; a possible D gene is TRBD2 (6 bases). The V end lost 10 bases, the J end lost 5 bases, and 11 bases lay between the germline ends. The CDR3 consists of 11 residues. From germline, CDR1 is MNHEY and CDR2 SMNVEV (reference sequence). CDR3 nucleotides: TGTGCCACCATACGGGGGGAGACCCAGTACTTC. It codes for CATIRGETQYF.

This clonotype was counted ten times or more. The CDR3 loop reads CASRNGGANYGYTF. The CDR3 coding sequence is TGTGCCAGCAGGAACGGGGGCGCTAACTATGGCTACACCTTC. The chain recombines TRBV6-1 with TRBJ1-2; TRBD1 might be the D (6 bases). There are 14 residues in the CDR3. Germline CDR1 reads MNHNS; CDR2 reads SASEGT. V lost 6 bases to trimming and J lost 0 bases, with 11 bases between them.

The chain has TRBV5-6 and TRBJ2-5; D gene ambiguous. CDR1 and CDR2 (germline): SGHDT, YYEEEE. The CDR3 is made up of 12 amino acids. The V end was cut by 4 bases, the J end by 5 bases, with 9 bases between. This chain's CDR3 is CASSLRKETQYF. CDR3 sequence (DNA): TGTGCCAGCAGCCTAAGGAAGGAGACCCAGTACTTC.

This clonotype was counted many times. The J gene is TRBJ2-5, the V gene TRBV3-1, with 9 bases matching TRBD2. Losses at the gene ends were 4 bases for V and 7 bases for J; bases not matched to a gene: 16. This CDR3 is 17 amino acids long. Germline V gene data show CDR1 as LGHDT and CDR2 as YNNKEL (reference sequence). The CDR3 coding sequence is TGTGCCAGCAGCCCGGGGCGAGCGGGAGGAGGGTCAGTGACCCAGTACTTC. This translates into CASSPGRAGGGSVTQYF.

This clonotype was observed at least ten times. This chain links TRBV11-2 with TRBJ2-7, with D tentatively TRBD2 (5 bases). The germline V gene encodes CDR1 SGHAT and CDR2 FQNNGV. Trimming removed 0 bases from V and 7 bases from J, with 10 bases in between. The CDR3 sequence is 13 residues long. The CDR3 DNA reads as TGTGCCAGCAGCTTAGATCGGGAACAGGAGCAGTACTTC. It encodes CASSLDREQEQYF.

V gene TRBV10-3 combines with J gene TRBJ1-1; tentative D call: TRBD1 (6 bases). V gave up 4 bases and J gave up 0 bases, with 15 bases separating them. CDR3 length: 16 amino acids. Germline V lookup: CDR1 ENHRY, CDR2 SYGVKD. The CDR3 nucleotides read TGTGCCATCAGTGGGGCCACAGGGACCGTGAACACTGAAGCTTTCTTT. This gives the protein CAISGATGTVNTEAFF.

This clonotype has a handful of counts. V gene TRBV11-2 combines with J gene TRBJ2-1, with D perhaps TRBD1 or TRBD2 (5 bases each). Deletions cut 4 bases from V and 6 bases from J, with 16 bases between. Germline V lookup: CDR1 SGHAT, CDR2 FQNNGV. The CDR3 has 15 residues. CDR3 in DNA: TGTGCCAGCAGCTCCATCACCGGGACCGGCAATGAGCAGTTCTTC. Its protein product is CASSSITGTGNEQFF.

The table lists this clonotype with many counts. The gene calls are TRBV12-3 or TRBV12-4 and TRBJ1-2; TRBD1 agrees at 8 bases. The J segment lost 8 bases and the V segment lost 5 bases, leaving 10 bases of the junction unmatched. This CDR3 comprises 14 residues. CDR3 amino acids: CASSTRRGPRGYTF. DNA for the CDR3: TGTGCCAGCAGTACCCGCAGGGGGCCTCGGGGCTACACCTTC.

The rearrangement joins TRBV19 to TRBJ1-2; tentatively, D is TRBD1 (5 bases). CDR1 and CDR2 from the germline V gene are LNHDA and SQIVND (reference sequence). This CDR3 is built from 15 residues. V shed 10 bases and J shed 0 bases, with 18 bases lying between them. Here the CDR3 DNA reads TGTGCCACTCAAGGATCCGGGACTCCTAACTATGGCTACACCTTC. Its protein is CATQGSGTPNYGYTF.

The V gene is TRBV4-1, the J gene TRBJ1-2; D not certain. The CDR3 has 13 amino acids. The germline V gene encodes CDR1 MGHRA and CDR2 YSYEKL. V was cut by 3 bases and J by 6 bases, with 11 bases left in between. The chain's CDR3 is CASSQAWTDGYTF. Written as DNA, the CDR3 is TGCGCCAGCAGCCAGGCGTGGACGGATGGCTACACCTTC.